The rows below give T cell receptor beta chains drawn from one sample of a study of blood T cells in healthy people across ages. From the 5' RACE reads, TCRdb called clonotypes with MiXCR, one entry per CDR3 protein. This table holds 450,000 to 600,000 distinct CDR3 sequences, 25% to 35% found once. A further study also used this sample, focusing on T cells of mothers and their children.

Sequenced input: blood. Receptors originate from a boy aged 2-15 years in good health. CDR3s include the opening cysteine and the closing phenylalanine or tryptophan. Fields, in order: J gene, V gene, D gene, clone size, CDR3 protein, CDR3 DNA. A D gene is named only where the DNA matches it firmly. Some rows have no size entry. The others give once, few or many, or a class for an expanded clone.

>TRBJ2-2|TRBV3-1|-|few
CASSQAGGGLSTGELFF
TGTGCCAGCAGCCAGGCTGGCGGGGGCCTCAGTACCGGGGAGCTGTTTTTT
>TRBJ2-1|TRBV18|TRBD2|few
CASSPGLAPKNEQFF
TGTGCCAGCTCACCGGGACTAGCGCCCAAAAATGAGCAGTTCTTC
>TRBJ2-2|TRBV6-5|TRBD2|-
CASSNGLAPGELFF
TGTGCCAGCAGTAACGGACTAGCCCCCGGGGAGCTGTTTTTT
>TRBJ2-5|TRBV20-1|TRBD2|few
CSASRSGGAGETQYF
TGCAGTGCTAGCCGCAGCGGGGGGGCTGGAGAGACCCAGTACTTC
>TRBJ2-3|TRBV5-1|-|few
CASSLGLAKFTDTQYF
TGCGCCAGCAGCTTGGGCCTAGCGAAATTCACAGATACGCAGTATTTT
>TRBJ1-1|TRBV20-1|-|-
CSATQGSTEAFF
TGCAGTGCTACGCAGGGTAGTACTGAAGCTTTCTTT
>TRBJ2-3|TRBV5-1|-|-
CASSLLILDTQYF
TGCGCCAGCAGCTTACTAATCCTGGACACGCAGTATTTT
>TRBJ2-1|TRBV20-1|TRBD1|few
CSARPRDRDYNEQFF
TGCAGTGCTAGGCCCCGGGACAGGGACTACAATGAGCAGTTCTTC
>TRBJ2-6|TRBV12-3/TRBV12-4|-|many
CASSPDYGAGANVLTF
TGTGCCAGCAGTCCTGATTACGGGGCTGGGGCCAACGTCCTGACTTTC
>TRBJ2-1|TRBV3-1|-|few
CASSPLASGYAGEQFF
TGTGCCAGCAGCCCTCTAGCCAGCGGCTACGCGGGTGAGCAGTTCTTC
>TRBJ2-1|TRBV20-1|-|-
CSASPGSLPNEQFF
TGCAGTGCTAGTCCGGGGTCATTGCCAAATGAGCAGTTCTTC
>TRBJ1-2|TRBV3-1|-|few
CASSQLGDEGYTF
TGTGCCAGCAGCCAACTAGGGGACGAAGGCTACACCTTC
>TRBJ2-1|TRBV6-5|-|few
CASSHDREVYNEQFF
TGTGCCAGCAGTCACGACAGGGAGGTCTACAATGAGCAGTTCTTC
>TRBJ2-3|TRBV6-5|TRBD1|-
CASRPGQGPDTQYF
TGTGCCAGCAGACCAGGACAGGGTCCAGATACGCAGTATTTT
>TRBJ1-3|TRBV10-3|-|few
CAISDSAFSGNTIYF
TGTGCCATCAGTGATTCTGCTTTCTCTGGAAACACCATATATTTT
>TRBJ1-1|TRBV3-1|-|-
CASSQARGTEAFF
TGTGCCAGCAGCCAAGCCCGGGGCACTGAAGCTTTCTTT
>TRBJ1-1|TRBV7-9|-|few
CASSHTRSTEAFF
TGTGCCAGCAGCCATACGAGGTCCACTGAAGCTTTCTTT
>TRBJ2-6|TRBV6-5|-|few
CASSYSTAF
TGTGCCAGCAGTTACTCGACAGCTTTC
>TRBJ1-1|TRBV15|-|-
CATSRDPRTAFF
TGTGCCACCAGCAGAGATCCCCGGACGGCTTTCTTT
>TRBJ2-1|TRBV27|-|-
CASSLSLGDEQFF
TGTGCCAGCAGTTTATCTCTAGGGGATGAGCAGTTCTTC
>TRBJ2-1|TRBV12-3/TRBV12-4|-|-
CASSQKGDWYNEQFF
TGTGCCAGCAGTCAAAAAGGCGACTGGTACAATGAGCAGTTCTTC
>TRBJ1-5|TRBV15|TRBD1|-
CATSRGTGDQPQHF
TGTGCCACCAGCAGAGGGACAGGCGATCAGCCCCAGCATTTT
>TRBJ2-7|TRBV7-9|-|few
CASSSSGGTGGIPYEQYF
TGTGCCAGCAGCTCGTCCGGTGGCACCGGAGGGATACCCTACGAGCAGTACTTC
>TRBJ2-3|TRBV5-1|-|-
CASSLGGLYTDTQYF
TGCGCCAGCAGCTTGGGGGGACTGTACACAGATACGCAGTATTTT
>TRBJ2-1|TRBV30|TRBD2|few
CAWSVRLPSGKDEQFF
TGTGCCTGGAGTGTAAGGCTTCCGAGCGGGAAGGACGAGCAGTTCTTC
>TRBJ2-3|TRBV6-1|-|once
CASSPFPSTQYF
TGTGCCAGCAGCCCCTTCCCTTCAACGCAGTATTTT
>TRBJ1-2|TRBV2|-|-
CASSERGGGYGYTF
TGTGCCAGCAGTGAAAGGGGGGGAGGCTATGGCTACACCTTC
>TRBJ1-1|TRBV6-2/TRBV6-3|-|few
CASSPGRRPTEAFF
TGTGCCAGCAGCCCAGGACGGCGGCCCACTGAAGCTTTCTTT
>TRBJ2-1|TRBV27|TRBD2|-
CASSLRLAGVSNEQFF
TGTGCCAGCAGTTTACGCCTAGCGGGAGTGAGCAATGAGCAGTTCTTC
>TRBJ2-2|TRBV6-5|-|once
CASSYSIEKLSAGELFF
TGTGCCAGCAGTTACTCGATAGAAAAGCTTTCGGCCGGGGAGCTGTTTTTT
>TRBJ1-1|TRBV29-1|-|few
CSVGQGYAEAFF
TGCAGCGTTGGCCAGGGGTATGCTGAAGCTTTCTTT
>TRBJ1-2|TRBV29-1|-|few
CSVVEGNYGYTF
TGCAGCGTTGTAGAGGGGAACTATGGCTACACCTTC
>TRBJ2-5|TRBV29-1|-|-
CSVHRPIQETQYF
TGCAGCGTCCATAGACCGATCCAAGAGACCCAGTACTTC
>TRBJ2-3|TRBV3-1|-|-
CASSLIRTDATDTQYF
TGTGCCAGCAGCCTAATTCGGACAGACGCCACAGATACGCAGTATTTT
>TRBJ2-7|TRBV6-6|-|few
CASSYPPPYEQYF
TGTGCCAGCAGTTACCCGCCCCCCTACGAGCAGTACTTC
>TRBJ1-1|TRBV20-1|-|few
CSAREGGVTEAFF
TGCAGTGCTAGAGAGGGGGGGGTCACTGAAGCTTTCTTT
>TRBJ2-5|TRBV11-2|-|once
CASSLYPGTQYF
TGTGCCAGCAGCTTGTACCCTGGGACCCAGTACTTC
>TRBJ2-4|TRBV7-9|TRBD1|few
CASSPTGGLAKNIQYF
TGTGCCAGCAGCCCGACAGGGGGCTTAGCCAAAAACATTCAGTACTTC
>TRBJ2-6|TRBV6-2/TRBV6-3|-|-
CASSPDESGANVLTF
TGTGCCAGCAGTCCGGACGAATCTGGGGCCAACGTCCTGACTTTC
>TRBJ2-5|TRBV6-6|-|few
CASSYPHVRGQETQYF
TGTGCCAGCAGTTACCCCCATGTGAGGGGGCAAGAGACCCAGTACTTC
>TRBJ2-3|TRBV6-1|-|few
CASSTLTISTDTQYF
TGTGCCAGCAGTACACTTACTATCAGCACAGATACGCAGTATTTT
>TRBJ2-1|TRBV5-5|TRBD2|few
CASSLSSGSAGEQFF
TGTGCCAGCAGCTTGAGTAGCGGGAGTGCGGGGGAGCAGTTCTTC
>TRBJ2-4|TRBV3-1|TRBD2|few
CASSQGLAGVHKNIQYF
TGTGCCAGCAGCCAAGGACTAGCGGGGGTACACAAAAACATTCAGTACTTC
>TRBJ2-3|TRBV5-1|TRBD2|few
CASKDSGGTDTQYF
TGCGCCAGCAAGGATAGCGGGGGCACAGATACGCAGTATTTT
>TRBJ2-7|TRBV7-2|-|few
CASSLGQSRVYEQYF
TGTGCCAGCAGCTTAGGACAATCGAGAGTCTACGAGCAGTACTTC
>TRBJ2-3|TRBV20-1|TRBD2|-
CSARAVAGGKDTQYF
TGCAGTGCTAGAGCCGTAGCGGGGGGGAAAGATACGCAGTATTTT
>TRBJ1-1|TRBV29-1|-|many
CSVGGRMNTEAFF
TGCAGCGTTGGTGGCCGGATGAACACTGAAGCTTTCTTT
>TRBJ2-3|TRBV4-1|-|-
CAGSQDERTQYF
TGCGCCGGCAGCCAAGACGAGAGGACGCAGTATTTT